Listed here are 11 T cell receptor beta chains from one sample, sequenced in a study of T-cell reconstitution after alpha-beta-depleted transplantation in children. Unique molecular identifiers were used in preparing the TCRbeta library. Each CDR3 protein is one row after TCRdb ran MiXCR on the PCR reads. The table lists approximately 520,000 distinct CDR3 sequences, over 25% of them singletons. The specimen was PBMCs from the stem cell graft donor, collected from the stem cell graft. Receptors originate from a human donor who donated a stem cell graft to a child with aplastic anemia.

This chain joins TRBV27 and TRBJ1-5, with TRBD1 as a possible D gene (5 bases). CDR1 and CDR2 from the germline V gene are MNHEY and SMNVEV (reference sequence). CDR3 length: 15 amino acids. Trimming pared 7 bases from V and 5 bases from J, leaving 18 bases between. The CDR3 DNA reads as TGTGCCAGCACCCCAGGGACCCTGGATCATCAGCCCCAGCATTTT. It translates to CASTPGTLDHQPQHF.

Only a few counts were recorded for this clonotype. The CDR3 sequence is CSATRGSGYEQYF. DNA of the CDR3: TGCAGTGCTACGAGGGGCTCGGGCTACGAGCAGTACTTC. The chain links TRBV20-1 to TRBJ2-7; D might be TRBD1 or TRBD2, each matching 5 bases. The germline CDR1 and CDR2 sequences are DFQATT and SNEGSKA (reference sequence). V was pared by 4 bases and J by 3 bases, with 13 bases between. CDR3 length: 13 residues.

This chain uses TRBV4-3 with TRBJ2-2; no firm D call. V was trimmed by 1 base and J by 4 bases, leaving 7 bases between them. The CDR3 runs to 14 residues. The germline V gene encodes CDR1 LGHNA and CDR2 YSLEER. CDR3 bases: TGCGCCAGCAGCCAAGGACCGAGCACCGGGGAGCTGTTTTTT. Encoded protein: CASSQGPSTGELFF.

The gene calls are TRBV12-3 or TRBV12-4 and TRBJ2-1, with 7 bases fitting TRBD1. With V trimmed by 6 bases and J by 4 bases, 6 bases remained unmatched. The CDR3 runs to 14 residues. In DNA form, the CDR3 reads TGTGCCAGCAGGACAGGGTCGGGTTACAATGAGCAGTTCTTC. Amino acids: CASRTGSGYNEQFF.

The chain has TRBV24-1 and TRBJ1-1, with D maybe TRBD1 (5 bases). CDR3 length equals 14 residues. In germline, CDR1 is KGHDR, CDR2 SFDVKD. V was clipped by 2 bases and J by 0 bases, with 6 bases between them. CDR3 in amino acids: CATSDSGLNTEAFF. The CDR3 DNA reads TGTGCCACCAGTGATTCAGGGTTGAACACTGAAGCTTTCTTT.

The count of this clonotype is one. V usage is TRBV12-3 or TRBV12-4 and J usage is TRBJ2-1; 12 bases fit TRBD2. V gave up 1 base and J gave up 4 bases; unmatched junction bases: 2. The CDR3 is 16 residues long. The CDR3 spells CASSLVLAGGYNEQFF. As DNA, the CDR3 is TGTGCCAGCAGTTTAGTCCTAGCGGGAGGGTACAATGAGCAGTTCTTC.

In this sample, this clonotype turned up a few times. A much more abundant neighbour one base away suggests this may be a read error. This chain connects TRBV6-2 or TRBV6-3 to TRBJ2-3; TRBD1 matches at 12 bases. Germline CDR1 MNHEY, CDR2 SVGEGT. This CDR3 has 14 amino acids. J was trimmed by 4 bases and V by 5 bases; bases with no gene match: 1. CDR3 region: CASSGTGGSDTQYF. The CDR3 region has the DNA TGTGCCAGCAGTGGGACAGGGGGCTCAGATACGCAGTATTTT.

V gene TRBV4-3 combines with J gene TRBJ1-1, with D possibly matching TRBD1 (6 bases). The ends were cut back, 3 bases at V and 0 bases at J, with 14 bases in the middle. CDR1 LGHNA and CDR2 YSLEER come from the germline V gene. The CDR3 loop spans 16 amino acids. CDR3 region: CASSQEQGTVNTEAFF. DNA of the CDR3: TGCGCCAGCAGCCAGGAACAGGGAACGGTGAACACTGAAGCTTTCTTT.

The chain is built from TRBV6-1 and TRBJ2-7, with 9 nucleotides matching TRBD2. V lost 6 bases to trimming and J lost 0 bases; unmatched junction nucleotides: 3. This CDR3 comprises 14 residues. Germline V lookup: CDR1 MNHNS, CDR2 SASEGT. The chain's CDR3 is CASRTSGPSYEQYV. In DNA form, the CDR3 reads TGTGCCAGCAGGACTAGCGGACCCTCCTACGAGCAGTACGTC.

In its sample, this clonotype was seen a few times. CDR3 amino acids: CSVRDTPNTEAFF. CDR3 nucleotide sequence: TGCAGCGTTAGGGACACCCCGAACACTGAAGCTTTCTTT. The V and J genes are TRBV29-1 and TRBJ1-1; a possible D gene is TRBD1 (6 bases). Germline V lookup: CDR1 SQVTM, CDR2 ANQGSEA. The length of the CDR3 is 13 residues. Trimming shortened V by 5 bases and J by 1 base, and 11 bases separated the two germline ends.

The chain recombines TRBV29-1 with TRBJ1-4; D is perhaps TRBD1 (5 bases). The germline gives CDR1 SQVTM, CDR2 ANQGSEA. The CDR3 is 13 amino acids. V lost 8 bases to trimming and J lost 4 bases, with 14 bases between them. CDR3 nucleotides: TGCAGCACCCGTGGAGGGGTTAATGAAAAACTGTTTTTT. Amino acids: CSTRGGVNEKLFF.